This note documents a single TCR beta chain sequence. These data are taken from a study of glioma-infiltrating T cells. CDR1 and CDR2 from the germline V gene are MGHRA and YSYEKL. This CDR3 comprises 13 residues. The ends lost 6 bases at V and 6 bases at J; junction bases unmatched: 5. The iRepertoire nested amplicon-rescue multiplex PCR amplified TCR alpha and beta CDR3s from RNA. TCRdb itself ran the multiplex PCR reads through MiXCR, one entry per CDR3 protein. The profile shows fewer than 200,000 distinct CDR3 sequences, about 32% of them singletons. The source material was glioma tissue, nonneoplastic brain tissue, or PBMCs (not recorded which). This TCR derives from a human donor with low-grade glioma or glioblastoma, undergoing nonglioma brain surgery, or in good health (not recorded which). The chain employs TRBV4-1 and TRBJ2-3; 8 bases map to TRBD1. CDR3 nucleotide sequence: TGCGCCAGCAGAAGAACAGGGGGTGATACGCAGTATTTT. This translates into CASRRTGGDTQYF.